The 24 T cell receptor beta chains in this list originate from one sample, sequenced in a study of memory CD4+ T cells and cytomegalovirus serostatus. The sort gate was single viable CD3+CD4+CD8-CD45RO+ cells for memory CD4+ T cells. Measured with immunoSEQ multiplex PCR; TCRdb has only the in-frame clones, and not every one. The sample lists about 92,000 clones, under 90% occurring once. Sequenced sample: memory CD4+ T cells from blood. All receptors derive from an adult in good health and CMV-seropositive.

CDR3 sequence: CASGGKGVVGELFF. The CDR3 DNA reads TGTGCCAGCGGGGGGAAAGGGGTGGTCGGGGAGCTGTTTTTT. This chain links TRBV7-2 with TRBJ2-2, with D perhaps matching TRBD2 (6 bases). V was shortened by 8 bases and J by 7 bases, with 17 bases between the two germline ends. The CDR3 has 14 residues. Germline V lookup: CDR1 SGHTA, CDR2 FQGNSA.

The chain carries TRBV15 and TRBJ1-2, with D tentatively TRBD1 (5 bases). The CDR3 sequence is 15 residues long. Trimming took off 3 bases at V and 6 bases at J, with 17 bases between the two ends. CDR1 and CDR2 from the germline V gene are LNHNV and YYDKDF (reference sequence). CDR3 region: CATSRGLVGTDGYTF. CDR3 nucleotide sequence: TGTGCCACCAGCAGGGGTCTAGTGGGGACGGATGGCTACACCTTC.

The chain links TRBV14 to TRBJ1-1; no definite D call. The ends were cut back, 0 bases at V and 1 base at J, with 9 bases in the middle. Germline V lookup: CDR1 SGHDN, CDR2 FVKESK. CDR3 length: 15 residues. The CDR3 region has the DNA TGTGCCAGCAGCCAAGATCTGGGTTGGAACACTGAAGCTTTCTTT. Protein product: CASSQDLGWNTEAFF.

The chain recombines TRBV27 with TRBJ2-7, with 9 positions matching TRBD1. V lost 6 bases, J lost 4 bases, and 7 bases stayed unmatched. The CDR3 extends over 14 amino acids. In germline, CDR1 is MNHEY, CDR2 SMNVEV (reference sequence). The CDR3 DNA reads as TGTGCCAGCAGATTACAGGGGGCCAAGTACGAGCAGTACTTC. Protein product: CASRLQGAKYEQYF.

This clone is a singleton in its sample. The CDR3 nucleotides read TGTGCCAGCAGCCCCGGGCAGGGGTTCACAGATACGCAGTATTTT. This codes for CASSPGQGFTDTQYF. The chain is built from TRBV7-3 and TRBJ2-3; TRBD1 is a possible D gene (6 bases). V was cut by 5 bases and J by 2 bases, with 14 bases left in between. Germline V gene lookup returns CDR1 SGHTA and CDR2 FQGTGA. The CDR3 loop spans 15 amino acids.

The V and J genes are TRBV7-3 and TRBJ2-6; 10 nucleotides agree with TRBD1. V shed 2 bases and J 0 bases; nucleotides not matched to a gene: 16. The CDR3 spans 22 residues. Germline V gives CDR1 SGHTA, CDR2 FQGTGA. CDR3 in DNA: TGTGCCAGCAGCTTAGCGGACCCGAGGGACAGGGGACCAAACTCTGGGGCCAACGTCCTGACTTTC. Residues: CASSLADPRDRGPNSGANVLTF.

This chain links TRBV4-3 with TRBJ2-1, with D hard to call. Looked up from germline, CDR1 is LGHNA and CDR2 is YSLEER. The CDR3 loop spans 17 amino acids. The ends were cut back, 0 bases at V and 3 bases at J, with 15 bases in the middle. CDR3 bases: TGCGCCAGCAGCCAAGACCCTCGACACCCGAACTACAATGAGCAGTTCTTC. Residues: CASSQDPRHPNYNEQFF.

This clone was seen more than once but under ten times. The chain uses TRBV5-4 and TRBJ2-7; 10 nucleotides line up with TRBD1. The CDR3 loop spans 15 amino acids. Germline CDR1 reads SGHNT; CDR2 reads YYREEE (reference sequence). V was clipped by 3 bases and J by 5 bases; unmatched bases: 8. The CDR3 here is CASSSAVGTGDEQYF. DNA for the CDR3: TGTGCCAGCAGCTCAGCGGTAGGGACAGGGGACGAGCAGTACTTC.

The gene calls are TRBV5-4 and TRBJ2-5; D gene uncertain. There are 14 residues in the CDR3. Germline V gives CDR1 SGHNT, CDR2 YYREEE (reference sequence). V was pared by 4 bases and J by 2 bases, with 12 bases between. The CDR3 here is CASSRKGLQETQYF. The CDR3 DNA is TGTGCCAGCAGCAGGAAAGGCCTACAAGAGACCCAGTACTTC.

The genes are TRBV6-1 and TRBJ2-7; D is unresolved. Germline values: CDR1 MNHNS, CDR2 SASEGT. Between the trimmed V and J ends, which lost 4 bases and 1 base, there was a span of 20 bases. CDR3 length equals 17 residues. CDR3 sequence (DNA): TGTGCCAGCAGTGTTTTCCCCTCCCAGGTCGAATCCTACGAGCAGTACTTC. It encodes CASSVFPSQVESYEQYF.

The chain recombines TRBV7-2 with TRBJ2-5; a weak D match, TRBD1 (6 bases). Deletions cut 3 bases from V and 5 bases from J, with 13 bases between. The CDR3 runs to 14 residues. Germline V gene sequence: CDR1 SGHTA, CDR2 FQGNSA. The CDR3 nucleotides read TGTGCCAGCAGCTTGAAGGACAGAACGGAGACCCAGTACTTC. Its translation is CASSLKDRTETQYF.

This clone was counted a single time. The CDR3 region is CASSGTGISPLHF. CDR3 coding DNA: TGTGCCAGCAGCGGGACAGGGATTTCACCCCTCCACTTT. The chain uses TRBV6-6 and TRBJ1-6; 9 positions match TRBD1. Germline trimming cut 6 bases from V and 9 bases from J; bases unmatched to any gene: 3. The CDR3 sequence is 13 residues long. Germline loops: CDR1 MNHNY, CDR2 SVGAGI (reference sequence).

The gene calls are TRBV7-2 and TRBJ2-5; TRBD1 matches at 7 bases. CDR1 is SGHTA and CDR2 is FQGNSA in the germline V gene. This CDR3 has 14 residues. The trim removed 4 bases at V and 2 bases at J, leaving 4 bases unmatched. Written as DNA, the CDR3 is TGTGCCAGCAGCTGGGGACAGTCACAAGAGACCCAGTACTTC. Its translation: CASSWGQSQETQYF. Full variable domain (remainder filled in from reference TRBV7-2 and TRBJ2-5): GAGVSQSPSNKVTEKGKDVELRCDPISGHTALYWYRQSLGQGLEFLIYFQGNSAPDKSGLPSDRFSAERTGGSVSTLTIQRTQQEDSAVYLCASSWGQSQETQYFGPGTRLLVL.

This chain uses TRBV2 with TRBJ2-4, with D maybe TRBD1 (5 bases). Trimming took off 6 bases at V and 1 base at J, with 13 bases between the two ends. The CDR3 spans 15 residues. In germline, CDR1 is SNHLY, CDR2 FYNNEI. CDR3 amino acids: CASRLETAAKNIQYF. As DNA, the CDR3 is TGTGCCAGCAGATTGGAGACAGCCGCCAAAAACATTCAGTACTTC. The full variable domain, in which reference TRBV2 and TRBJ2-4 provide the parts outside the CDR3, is EPEVTQTPSHQVTQMGQEVILRCVPISNHLYFYWYRQILGQKVEFLVSFYNNEISEKSEIFDDQFSVERPDGSNFTLKIRSTKLEDSAMYFCASRLETAAKNIQYFGAGTRLSVL.

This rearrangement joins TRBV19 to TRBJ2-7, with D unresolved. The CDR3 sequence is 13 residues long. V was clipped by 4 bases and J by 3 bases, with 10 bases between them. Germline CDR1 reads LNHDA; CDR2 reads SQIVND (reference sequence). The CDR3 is CASSKGGNYEQYF. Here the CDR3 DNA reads TGTGCCAGTAGTAAGGGTGGCAACTACGAGCAGTACTTC.

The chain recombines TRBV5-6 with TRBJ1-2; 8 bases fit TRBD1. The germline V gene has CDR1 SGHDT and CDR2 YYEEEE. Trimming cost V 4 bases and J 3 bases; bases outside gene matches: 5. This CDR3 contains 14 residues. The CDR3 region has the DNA TGTGCCAGCAGCATCGGGACAGGTCACTATGGCTACACCTTC. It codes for CASSIGTGHYGYTF.

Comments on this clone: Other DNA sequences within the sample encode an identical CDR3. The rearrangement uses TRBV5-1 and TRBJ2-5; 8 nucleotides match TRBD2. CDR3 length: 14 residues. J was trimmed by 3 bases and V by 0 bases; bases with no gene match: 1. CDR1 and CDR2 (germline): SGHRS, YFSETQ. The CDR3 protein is CASSLGAGEETQYF. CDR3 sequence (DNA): TGCGCCAGCAGCTTGGGAGCGGGGGAAGAGACCCAGTACTTC.

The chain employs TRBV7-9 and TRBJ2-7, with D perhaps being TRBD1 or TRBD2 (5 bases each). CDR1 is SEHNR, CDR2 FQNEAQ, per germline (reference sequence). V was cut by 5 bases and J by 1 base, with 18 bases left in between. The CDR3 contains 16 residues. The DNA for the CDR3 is TGTGCCAGCAGCCCCCTTGGCGCAGGGAGATCCTACGAGCAGTACTTC. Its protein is CASSPLGAGRSYEQYF. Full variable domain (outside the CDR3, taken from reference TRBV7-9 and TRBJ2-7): DTGVSQNPRHKITKRGQNVTFRCDPISEHNRLYWYRQTLGQGPEFLTYFQNEAQLEKSRLLSDRFSAERPKGSFSTLEIQRTEQGDSAMYLCASSPLGAGRSYEQYFGPGTRLTVT.

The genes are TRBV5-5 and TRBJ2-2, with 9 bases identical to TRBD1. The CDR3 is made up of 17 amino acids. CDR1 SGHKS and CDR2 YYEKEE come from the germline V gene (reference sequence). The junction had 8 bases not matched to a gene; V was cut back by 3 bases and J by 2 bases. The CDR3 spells CASSWEPGQGNTGELFF. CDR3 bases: TGTGCCAGCAGCTGGGAACCGGGACAGGGTAACACCGGGGAGCTGTTTTTT.

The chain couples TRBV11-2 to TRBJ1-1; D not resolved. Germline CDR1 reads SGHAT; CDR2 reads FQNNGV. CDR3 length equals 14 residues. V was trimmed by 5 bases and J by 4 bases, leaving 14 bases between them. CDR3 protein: CASSPLLEGTEAFF. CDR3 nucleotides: TGTGCCAGCAGCCCGTTACTAGAAGGCACTGAAGCTTTCTTT.

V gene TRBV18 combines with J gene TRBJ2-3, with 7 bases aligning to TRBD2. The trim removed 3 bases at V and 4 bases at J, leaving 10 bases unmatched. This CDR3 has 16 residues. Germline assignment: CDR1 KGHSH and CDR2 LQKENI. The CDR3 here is CASSPETSSFADTQYF. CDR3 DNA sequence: TGTGCCAGCTCACCCGAGACTAGCTCATTCGCAGATACGCAGTATTTT.

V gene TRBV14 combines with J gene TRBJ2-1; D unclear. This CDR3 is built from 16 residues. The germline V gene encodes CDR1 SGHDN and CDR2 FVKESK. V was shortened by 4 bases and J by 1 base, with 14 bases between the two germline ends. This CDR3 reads CASSLRGDISYNEQFF. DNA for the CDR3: TGTGCCAGCAGCCTAAGAGGTGATATATCCTACAATGAGCAGTTCTTC.

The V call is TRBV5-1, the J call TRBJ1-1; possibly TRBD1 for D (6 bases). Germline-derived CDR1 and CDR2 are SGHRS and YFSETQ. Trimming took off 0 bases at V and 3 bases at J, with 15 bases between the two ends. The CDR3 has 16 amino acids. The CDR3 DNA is TGCGCCAGCAGCTTGGTAGGGGGTGGAGGCTACACTGAAGCTTTCTTT. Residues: CASSLVGGGGYTEAFF.

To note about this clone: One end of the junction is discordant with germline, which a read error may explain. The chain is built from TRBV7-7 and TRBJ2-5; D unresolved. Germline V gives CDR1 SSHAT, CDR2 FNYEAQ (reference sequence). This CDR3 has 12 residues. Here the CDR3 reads CASSPPGETQYF. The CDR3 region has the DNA TGTGCTAGCAGCCCCCCCGGAGAGACCCAGTACTTC.